This T cell receptor (beta chain) was profiled in a study of blood T cell repertoires in COVID-19. Looking at the study overall: Both acute and convalescent COVID-19 samples were obtained from the United States, Italy and Spain. Sources were T cells, B-cell-depleted T cells, or PBMCs; the material itself was cDNA or gDNA.

Seattle-derived patients entered the study during active infection and were followed longitudinally. Trimming pared 0 bases from V and 4 bases from J, leaving 7 bases between. Germline V gene lookup returns CDR1 ENHRY and CDR2 SYGVKD. The length of the CDR3 is 14 residues. Using immunoSEQ multiplex PCR, the repertoire was profiled, and TCRdb retains in-frame clones only, with some absent. The sample records 200,000 to 300,000 clones, around nine tenths being singletons. The V and J genes are TRBV10-3 and TRBJ1-3; no definite D call. The sample consisted of peripheral blood. The TCR sequence derives from a woman aged 60-75 years with COVID-19, enrolled during active disease. CDR3 region: CAISESSQGNTIYF. For the CDR3, the DNA is TGTGCCATCAGTGAGTCGTCGCAGGGAAACACCATATATTTT.